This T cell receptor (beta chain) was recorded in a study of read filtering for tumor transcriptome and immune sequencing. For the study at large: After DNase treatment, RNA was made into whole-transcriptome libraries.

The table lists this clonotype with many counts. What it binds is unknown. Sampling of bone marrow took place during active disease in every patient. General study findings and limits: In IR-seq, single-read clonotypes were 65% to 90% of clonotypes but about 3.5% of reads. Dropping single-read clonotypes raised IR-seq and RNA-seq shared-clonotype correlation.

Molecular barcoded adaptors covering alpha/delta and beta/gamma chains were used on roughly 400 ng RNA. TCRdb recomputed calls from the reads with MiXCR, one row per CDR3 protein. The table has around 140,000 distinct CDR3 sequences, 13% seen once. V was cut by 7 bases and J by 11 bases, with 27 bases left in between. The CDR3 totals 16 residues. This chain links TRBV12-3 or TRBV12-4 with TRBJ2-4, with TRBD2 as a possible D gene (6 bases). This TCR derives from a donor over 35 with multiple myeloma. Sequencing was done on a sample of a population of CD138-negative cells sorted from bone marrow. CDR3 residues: CASTLDPVRDRGVQYF. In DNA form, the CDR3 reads TGTGCCAGCACCTTGGACCCCGTCCGGGACCGCGGGGTTCAGTACTTC.